This TCR beta chain emerged from a study of T-cell reconstitution after alpha-beta-depleted transplantation in children (dated by TCRdb to about 2016). Some background on the complete study: The study quantitatively tracked T-cell immune reconstitution after TCRalphabeta/CD19-depleted allogeneic hematopoietic cell transplantation in children using TCR repertoire profiling. Study-wide conclusions, independent of this receptor: Over the following months the frequencies of hyperexpanded clones went down, and after one year T-cell counts and TCRbeta diversity were mostly credited to newly produced T cells. About two months after transplant, the apparently early recovery of alphabetaT-cell counts reportedly depended on just several hundred clones that had expanded rapidly and came from non-depleted graft cells. In some patients, the high TCRbeta diversity seen at day 60 was put down to recipient T cells and intrathymic progenitors that had survived conditioning.

From the cysteine through the phenylalanine, the CDR3 covers 16 amino acids. The retained sequence is limited to the CDR3, 48 bases, with the frame set at the first base. CDR1 and CDR2 were assigned from the germline V gene as SGHRS and YFSETQ. Trimming leaves V shorter by 4 bases and J shorter by 6 bases, with the junction holding 13 bases beyond the gene matches. This sample's treatment or condition label indicates: allogeneic hematopoietic cell transplantation with graft depleted of TCRalphabeta T cells and CD19 B cells. TCRalphabeta/CD19-depleted allogeneic hematopoietic cell grafts were given to the transplant recipients, all of whom were children. On this clonotype: Its target antigen remains unknown. No clone much larger than this one lies a single base away; base qualities are absent.

Library construction relied on PCR. The instrument given in TCRdb is Illumina HiSeq 2500. Molecular barcoding was employed in the preparation of TCR libraries, with unique molecular identifiers being used to normalize TCRbeta repertoire quantification. The public reads were quality trimmed at Q25 with fastp and then assembled into clones with MiXCR by TCRdb, keeping productive beta chains. Each entry is one CDR3 protein sequence, shown with its most common DNA and genes. This sample comprises about 580,000 distinct CDR3 sequences, more than 20% of them detected only once. The ten largest account for 14% of the sample.

The sequences come from PBMCs, mostly from graft donor cells, collected 360 days after TCRalphabeta/CD19-depleted stem cell transplant. The receptor was isolated from a boy under two years old who had a stem cell transplant for acute myeloid leukemia, so the T cells may come from the graft donor. The chain links TRBV5-1 with TRBJ2-1, with 7 bases aligning to TRBD1. The CDR3 amino acid sequence is: CASSPRGNPLGNEQFF. DNA sequence: TGCGCCAGCAGCCCCAGGGGGAACCCTTTGGGCAATGAGCAGTTCTTC.